This section outlines one T cell receptor beta chain sequence together with its context. The sample is drawn from a study of radiation and T cells in renal cell carcinoma. Profiling relied on immunoSEQ multiplex PCR, and the TCRdb table lists in-frame clones only, not all of them. Among 140,000 to 150,000 clones listed, 86% were seen once. Looked up from germline, CDR1 is LGHNA and CDR2 is YSLEER. CDR3 size: 18 residues. The junction had 10 bases not matched to a gene; V was cut back by 0 bases and J by 2 bases. Time point: blood 4 weeks post-SBRT, at nephrectomy. Treatment indicated: 15 Gy SBRT to primary tumor, nephrectomy 4 weeks later.

The rearrangement joins TRBV4-3 to TRBJ2-4; TRBD2 matches at 7 bases. This TCR was recovered from a woman aged 45-59 years with renal cell carcinoma. The sequencing here drew on blood, taken from a patient whose treatment included radiotherapy and nephrectomy. CDR3 sequence: CASSQDWGGVTSKNIQYF. The CDR3 DNA follows: TGCGCCAGCAGCCAAGATTGGGGAGGGGTCACGTCCAAAAACATTCAGTACTTC.